This T cell receptor (beta chain) was sequenced in a study of blood T cell repertoires in COVID-19. On the study more broadly: COVID-19 samples from acute and convalescent phases originated in the United States, Italy and Spain. T cells, B-cell-depleted T cells, or PBMCs provided the cDNA or gDNA that served as material.

The assay was immunoSEQ multiplex PCR, and TCRdb's table has in-frame clones only and misses some. The sample records about 130,000 clones, 75% to 90% being singletons. Losses at the gene ends were 3 bases for V and 2 bases for J; bases not matched to a gene: 9. Germline V CDR1 and CDR2: LGHNA, YSLEER. The CDR3 has 17 residues. The V and J genes are TRBV4-3 and TRBJ2-3; 9 bases align to TRBD1. The sample was peripheral blood. The TCR was taken from a human donor in a cohort sampled during active COVID-19. The CDR3 DNA is TGCGCCAGCAGCCAGGCCCCCGGGACAGGGACCACAGATACGCAGTATTTT. Its protein product is CASSQAPGTGTTDTQYF.